Sequencing of this T cell receptor beta chain was carried out in a study of cytomegalovirus exposure and HLA in healthy donors (TCRdb year 2017). Background for the entire study: An earlier analysis of approximately 640 of the donors reported 250 to 300 Gb of sequence data and some 100 million unique TCR beta sequences from 150 million to 200 million T cells. An early release that covered fewer than 800 HLA-typed donors contained around 330 gigabases of sequencing data and some 87 million unique TCR sequences. Of the 398 genotyped donors, 81% were placed in the genetic ancestry cluster associated with self-reported Caucasian donors. The study aimed to test whether cataloging public T cell receptors could reveal signatures of past pathogen exposure. Using immunosequencing, the study profiled T cell repertoires from 500 to 800 subjects and related those repertoires to cytomegalovirus serostatus. In addition to the first cohort of around 670 subjects, a separate validation cohort of approximately 120 different subjects was used. High-throughput TCR immunosequencing, statistical association of individual TCRs with disease status, and machine learning were combined to predict cytomegalovirus infection status. A later analysis re-analyzed previously published TCR beta repertoires from roughly 690 donors and added high-resolution HLA genotyping to study TCR occurrence patterns. The later analysis used no new phenotypic data to find candidate immune exposures, relying instead on TCR beta sequences and their occurrence across donors. In an earlier analysis of a few hundred of the donors, high-throughput TCR beta sequencing was used to judge whether each TCR beta V gene segment behaved as functional or pseudogenic. Donor age, sex, ethnicity and CMV serostatus were compiled alongside the repertoire data. In a later genetic analysis, genome-wide SNP genotypes for about 55% of the 666 donors were used, and that subset was treated as a discovery cohort. All discovery cohort repertoires had been generated on a single sequencing platform. HLA typing included class I and class II loci at four-digit resolution. The number of donors typed differed by locus, with roughly 629-640 for A, B, C, DRB1 and DQB1, about 500 for DQA1, about 610 for DPA1, and around 430 for DPB1. Because of strong linkage in the cohort, five DR-DQ haplotypes were treated as single units for association and clustering. Among 398 genotyped donors of the cohort, an average of roughly 240,000 unique TCR beta nucleotide sequences were sequenced per donor, about a sixth of them non-productive. The paper's findings and limits, for the study overall: The classifier was reported to diagnose cytomegalovirus status with high specificity and sensitivity in both the original and validation cohorts. A cluster of highly shared sequence variants was judged likely to be a technical artifact of the sequencing pipeline. When HLA alleles, especially DR and DQ, strongly co-occurred, TCR associations were difficult to assign to individual alleles. Some IMGT-functional V segments, including TRBV6-2 and TRBV6-3, could not be told apart with the 87-base-pair reads, so those segments were excluded. The earlier analysis of 587 of the donors excluded roughly 17 rarely observed V segments, including chromosome 9 orphons, because counts were too low. In the study, around 150 TCR beta chains were listed as associated with cytomegalovirus. In a later analysis, HLA-associated TCR beta chains showed more clonal expansion and lower generation probabilities than non-associated chains that were equally common. A later analysis reported that several top co-occurrence clusters appeared linked to parvovirus B19, influenza, CMV and Epstein-Barr virus. A further reported finding was that TCR beta sequences accurately predicted the HLA-A and HLA-B alleles for most subjects in the first cohort. In this cohort, only TCR beta chains were sequenced, and detectable features were limited by the absence of alpha or paired-chain data. According to a later analysis, most CMV-associated TCR beta chains appeared to be HLA-restricted, and the HLA associations seemed to be driven largely by CMV exposure. In vitro tests confirmed that three of the cytomegalovirus-associated TCR beta chains recognize cytomegalovirus antigens. An association between a missense DCLRE1C variant and V-gene and J-gene trimming of TCR beta chains was found in a later genetic analysis and replicated in an independent cohort. Compared with the approximately 670-donor mean, donors in an Asian-associated ancestry cluster had fewer N-insertions in productive TCRs, according to a later genetic analysis. For the cohort, immune exposure information was limited to CMV serostatus. Roughly uniform sequencing depth across donors was assumed in presence/absence analyses, although this assumption may not hold. Because HLA typing was unavailable for some donors at each locus, only the typed subset was used in association tests. Across donors, most TCR sequences were observed very rarely, whereas some public TCRs were present in many individuals. In a later analysis, the rate of TCR association differed among HLA loci, with DRB1 alleles having the most associated TCRs and HLA-C alleles having the fewest. According to the authors, the approach could potentially be generalized to other disease states and immunological phenotypes. In an earlier analysis of 587 of the donors, most TCR beta V segments were observed in productive rearrangements about 90% or about 30% of the time, broadly matching IMGT annotations. Specific HLA alleles were associated with about 17,000 TCR beta sequences at a false discovery rate of 0.05 in a later analysis. Linkage disequilibrium might explain the correlated functional status among segregating V segments, but an unknown experimental factor could not be ruled out.

The cohort was made up of 666 healthy bone marrow donors. All cohort members were sampled while nominally healthy, although unrecorded immune exposures were likely present. The donor was CMV seronegative and was included in the group of 352 seronegative cohort members. Every donor gave a peripheral blood sample, and the peripheral blood mononuclear cells from that sample were used for TCR beta sequencing. Genomic DNA was extracted from the blood cell samples with the Qiagen DNeasy Blood Extraction Kit. The method was the immunoSEQ multiplex PCR assay. For the multiplex PCR, a mixture combining 60 forward primers for TCR Vbeta segments and 13 reverse primers for TCR Jbeta segments was used. A multiplex PCR assay on genomic DNA amplified the CDR3 region of rearranged TCR beta genes. On the Illumina HiSeq System, the amplified TCR beta libraries were sequenced as 87-base-pair reads. The paper's data handling went like this. A later analysis counted about 80 million unique TCR beta chains across the 650 to 700 repertoires, and 10 million to 12 million of these chains were shared by at least two donors. To remove PCR and sequencing errors, raw reads were error-corrected and collapsed into unique sequences using a nearest-neighbor algorithm that merged closely related sequences. To assign V, D and J gene segments, CDR3 sequences were aligned to IMGT reference sequences. For a sequence to be retained, a match of at least six nucleotides to both a V gene segment and a J gene segment was required. Rearrangements were called productive when the CDR3 lacked stop codons and stayed in frame with V and J; all others were non-productive. CDR3 was defined by IMGT convention, running from the second conserved V-encoded cysteine to the conserved J-encoded phenylalanine. In an earlier analysis of roughly 610 of the donors, sequences lacking an unambiguous match to a single V gene segment were excluded. In an earlier analysis of a few hundred of the donors, a V segment was called functional when productive rearrangements were above 56.7%, and segregating when the standard deviation between donors exceeded 5%. To diagnose cytomegalovirus status from the catalog of TCR beta chain sequences, a statistical classification framework was built. In a later analysis, TCR nucleotide sequences were compared against IMGT/GENE-DB human TR gene sequences so that V and J genes could be assigned. A later analysis assigned CDR3 sequences and most-parsimonious VDJ recombination scenarios with the TCRdist pipeline. A later analysis defined each TCR beta chain by its CDR3 amino acid sequence plus V-gene family, and excluded reads lacking a unique V-gene family. A later analysis removed roughly 590 highly shared, low-generation-probability nucleotide sequences to deal with suspected cross-contamination and a sequencing artifact. In a later analysis, a clonal expansion index was calculated for each public chain from normalized within-repertoire ranks of inferred template counts. Generation probabilities in a later analysis came from a VDJ recombination model fitted to out-of-frame rearrangements, and those results were checked against IGoR. Hypergeometric tests were used in a later analysis to score TCR-TCR, TCR-HLA and TCR-CMV co-occurrence, with a repertoire-size bias correction applied to the TCR pairs. In a later analysis, false discovery rates were estimated by permuting HLA or CMV assignments 20 times. In a later analysis, co-occurring TCRs were grouped using DBSCAN, with TCRdist sequence similarity added in when clustering inside HLA-allele-positive subsets. Repertoires with fewer than 30,000 or more than 120,000 public chains, plus five repertoires with anomalous nucleotide sharing, were excluded from co-occurrence clustering. What TCRdb holds here is the immuneACCESS table cut down to in-frame rearrangements. Part of the clones is not present; checked against another copy, under half of the missing clones reflect an unresolved V gene, and the others are unexplained. V and J calls plus clone size are reproduced from that table; the DNA served to infer D and trimming. For this sample there are fewer than 200,000 clones; approximately 80% appear just once. The ten largest account for over 10% of the sample.

As encoded in the germline V gene, CDR1 is MNHEY while CDR2 is SVGAGI. Counted from cysteine to phenylalanine, this CDR3 has 13 amino acids. Kept here is only the CDR3 DNA, which spans 39 bases and is read in frame from base 1. Here V drops 5 bases and J drops 3 bases, and the junction holds 3 bases not matched to any gene. Of note for this clone: This receptor's antigen is unknown. No clone much larger than this one lies a single base away; base qualities are absent.

The source of this sequence is a woman in her forties or fifties in good health and CMV-seronegative. Sequenced material: PBMCs. The receptor chain draws on TRBV6-5 and TRBJ1-2, with 7 bases aligning to TRBD1. CDR3 region: CASSRQGDYGYTF. The sequenced DNA is TGTGCCAGCAGTCGACAGGGAGACTATGGCTACACCTTC.